This T cell receptor beta chain was profiled in a study of blood T cell repertoires in COVID-19. Across the whole study: COVID-19 samples collected from the United States, Italy and Spain covered acute and convalescent phases.

Sequencing used immunoSEQ multiplex PCR; TCRdb keeps in-frame clones, though not all of them. The sample lists tens of thousands of clones; about 86% were seen once. Germline CDR1 reads SNHLY; CDR2 reads FYNNEI. The germline V and J ends were trimmed by 6 bases and 2 bases, with 12 bases remaining between them. The CDR3 extends over 14 amino acids. The receptor was isolated from an older woman with acute or convalescent COVID-19. Specimen: peripheral blood. The chain couples TRBV2 to TRBJ2-3; no clear D. The CDR3 nucleotides read TGTGCCAGCAGCCGCCTGACAACCACAGATACGCAGTATTTT. This encodes CASSRLTTTDTQYF.